This T cell receptor (beta chain) was profiled in a study of T cell changes during pregnancy in multiple sclerosis. TCRdb's copy holds only in-frame clones and misses some; the assay was immunoSEQ multiplex PCR. The sample lists 30,000 to 40,000 clones, 80% to 90% occurring once. V was trimmed by 6 bases and J by 13 bases, leaving 13 bases between them. Germline CDR1 SQVTM, CDR2 ANQGSEA. There are 10 residues in the CDR3. The sequence was obtained from a female donor with multiple sclerosis, enrolled in a pregnancy study. Sequencing was performed on CD8+ T cells from peripheral blood mononuclear cells, taken before pregnancy. The chain recombines TRBV29-1 with TRBJ2-1; no definite D call. The CDR3 is CSVHLESQFF. The CDR3 region has the DNA TGCAGCGTCCATTTAGAGAGCCAGTTCTTC.